Only a few counts were recorded for the clone carrying this T cell receptor beta chain. Sample-barcoded 5' priming and a J-beta primer mix drove a second PCR of about 7 to 11 cycles. TCRdb called the 5' RACE reads again in MiXCR, with one record for every CDR3 protein. The data contain 250,000 to 300,000 distinct CDR3 sequences, less than 30% of them singletons. This sample was included in a study of blood T cells in healthy people across ages. Whenever a sample was processed, at least 6.5 million PBMCs were isolated. The sample was blood. This receptor was taken from a woman aged 70-85 years in good health.

For the CDR3, the DNA is TGTGCCAGCAGTTTCTCTGCGGAGACCCAGTACTTC. The encoded protein is CASSFSAETQYF. This rearrangement joins TRBV28 to TRBJ2-5; D is ambiguous. The CDR3 is made up of 12 amino acids. Trimming took off 3 bases at V and 5 bases at J, with 7 bases between the two ends. Germline CDR1 reads MDHEN; CDR2 reads SYDVKM.